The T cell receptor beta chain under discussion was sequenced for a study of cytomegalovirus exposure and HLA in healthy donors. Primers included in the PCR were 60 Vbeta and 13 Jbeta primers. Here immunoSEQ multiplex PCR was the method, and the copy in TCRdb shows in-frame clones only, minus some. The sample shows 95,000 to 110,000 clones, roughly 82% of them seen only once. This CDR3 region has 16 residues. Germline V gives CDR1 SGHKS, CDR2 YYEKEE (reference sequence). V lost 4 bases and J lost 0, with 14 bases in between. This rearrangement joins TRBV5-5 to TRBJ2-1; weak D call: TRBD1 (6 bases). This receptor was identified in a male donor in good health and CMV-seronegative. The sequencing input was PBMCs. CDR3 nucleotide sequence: TGTGCCAGCAGCCAGGATAGGGGGAGCTCCTACAATGAGCAGTTCTTC. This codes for CASSQDRGSSYNEQFF.